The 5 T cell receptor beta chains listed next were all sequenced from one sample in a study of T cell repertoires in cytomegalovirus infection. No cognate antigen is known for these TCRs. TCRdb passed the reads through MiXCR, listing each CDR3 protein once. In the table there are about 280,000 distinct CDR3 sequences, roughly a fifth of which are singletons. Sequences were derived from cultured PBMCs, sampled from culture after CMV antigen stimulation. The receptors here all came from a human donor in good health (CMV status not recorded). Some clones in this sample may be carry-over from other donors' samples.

The CDR3 region is CSASIGTSGANVLTF. CDR3 DNA sequence: TGCAGTGCTAGTATAGGGACGTCAGGGGCCAACGTCCTGACTTTC. The chain is built from TRBV20-1 and TRBJ2-6; D possibly uses TRBD1 or TRBD2 (5 bases each). Trimming removed 3 bases from V and 4 bases from J, with 13 bases in between. CDR3 length: 15 residues. Germline V gene sequence: CDR1 DFQATT, CDR2 SNEGSKA (reference sequence).

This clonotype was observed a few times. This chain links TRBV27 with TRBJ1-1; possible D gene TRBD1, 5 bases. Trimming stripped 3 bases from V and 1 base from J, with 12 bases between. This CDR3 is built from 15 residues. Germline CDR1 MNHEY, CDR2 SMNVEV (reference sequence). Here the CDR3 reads CASSFLGGTNTEAFF. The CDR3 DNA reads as TGTGCCAGCAGTTTCTTGGGAGGGACGAACACTGAAGCTTTCTTT.

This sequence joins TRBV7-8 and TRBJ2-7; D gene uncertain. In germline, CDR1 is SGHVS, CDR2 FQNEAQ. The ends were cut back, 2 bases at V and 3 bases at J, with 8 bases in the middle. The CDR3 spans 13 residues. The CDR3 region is CASSLFDLYEQYF. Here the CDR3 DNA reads TGTGCCAGCAGCTTATTTGACCTCTACGAGCAGTACTTC.

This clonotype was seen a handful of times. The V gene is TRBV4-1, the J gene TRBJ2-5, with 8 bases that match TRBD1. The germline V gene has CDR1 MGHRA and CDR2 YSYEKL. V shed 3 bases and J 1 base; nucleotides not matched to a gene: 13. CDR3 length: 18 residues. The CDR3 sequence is CASSHAKGQGLLQETQYF. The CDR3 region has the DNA TGCGCCAGCAGCCACGCGAAAGGACAGGGCCTACTCCAAGAGACCCAGTACTTC.

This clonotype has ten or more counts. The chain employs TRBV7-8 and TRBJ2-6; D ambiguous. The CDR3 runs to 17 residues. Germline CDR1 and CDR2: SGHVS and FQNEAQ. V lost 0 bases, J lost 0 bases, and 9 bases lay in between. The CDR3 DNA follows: TGTGCCAGCAGCTTAGCGCCCCGAAGCTCTGGGGCCAACGTCCTGACTTTC. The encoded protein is CASSLAPRSSGANVLTF.